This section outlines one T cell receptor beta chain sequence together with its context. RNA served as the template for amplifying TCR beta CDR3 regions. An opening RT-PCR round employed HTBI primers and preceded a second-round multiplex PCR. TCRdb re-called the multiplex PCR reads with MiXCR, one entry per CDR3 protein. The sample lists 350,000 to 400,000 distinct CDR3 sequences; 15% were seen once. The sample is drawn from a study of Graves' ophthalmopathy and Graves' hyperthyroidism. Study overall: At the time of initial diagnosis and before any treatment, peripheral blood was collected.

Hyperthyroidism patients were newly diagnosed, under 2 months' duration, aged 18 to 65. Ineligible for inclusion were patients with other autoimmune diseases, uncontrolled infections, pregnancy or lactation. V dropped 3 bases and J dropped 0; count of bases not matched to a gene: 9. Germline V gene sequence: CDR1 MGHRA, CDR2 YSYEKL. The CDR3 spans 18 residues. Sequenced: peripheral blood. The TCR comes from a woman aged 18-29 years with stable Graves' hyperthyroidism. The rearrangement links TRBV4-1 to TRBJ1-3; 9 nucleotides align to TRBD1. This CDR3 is CASSHTRDRDNSGNTIYF. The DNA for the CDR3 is TGCGCCAGCAGCCATACCCGGGACAGGGACAACTCTGGAAACACCATATATTTT.